This TCR beta chain was sequenced for a study of shared clonotypes between healthy human individuals. Study observations and caveats: Shared clonotypes: approximately 4.5% naive CD4, roughly 4% naive CD8, about 2.4% memory CD4, under 0.45% memory CD8.

Germline values: CDR1 SGHTS, CDR2 YDEGEE. The CDR3 sequence is 17 residues long. With V trimmed by 3 bases and J by 3 bases, 9 bases remained unmatched. The assay was immunoSEQ multiplex PCR, and TCRdb's table has in-frame clones only and misses some. The sample holds 980,000 or so clones, over 60% seen once. Points on this clone: Its cognate antigen is unknown.

The chain uses TRBV5-8 and TRBJ2-1, with TRBD1 identical over 10 bases. Sequencing was carried out using memory CD4+ T cells sorted from blood. Subset described: CD45RA-negative fraction. This TCR came from a man aged 18-30 years in good health. This chain's CDR3 is CASSSPGGQGYYNEQFF. CDR3 nucleotide sequence: TGTGCCAGCAGCTCTCCCGGGGGACAGGGGTACTACAATGAGCAGTTCTTC.